This T cell receptor (beta chain) derives from a study of cytomegalovirus exposure and HLA in healthy donors. As for the study in general: There were fewer than 130 million unique TCR beta sequences, drawn from about 180 million T cells, in an earlier analysis.

In the PCR, 60 Vbeta and 13 Jbeta primers were used. Clones were read by immunoSEQ multiplex PCR, and TCRdb kept only the in-frame ones, dropping some. The sample includes some 110,000 clones. Looked up from germline, CDR1 is ENHRY and CDR2 is SYGVKD. Trimming removed 4 bases at V and 3 bases at J, with 25 bases between. The CDR3 loop spans 20 amino acids. The TCR sequence derives from a man between 18 and 35 years old in good health and CMV-seronegative. The sample comprised PBMCs. This chain connects TRBV10-3 to TRBJ2-6; possible D gene TRBD2, 6 bases. CDR3 sequence (DNA): TGTGCCATCAGTGTTCCGACGGGAGCCGGTTCCTCTTATGGGGCCAACGTCCTGACTTTC. Translation gives CAISVPTGAGSSYGANVLTF.